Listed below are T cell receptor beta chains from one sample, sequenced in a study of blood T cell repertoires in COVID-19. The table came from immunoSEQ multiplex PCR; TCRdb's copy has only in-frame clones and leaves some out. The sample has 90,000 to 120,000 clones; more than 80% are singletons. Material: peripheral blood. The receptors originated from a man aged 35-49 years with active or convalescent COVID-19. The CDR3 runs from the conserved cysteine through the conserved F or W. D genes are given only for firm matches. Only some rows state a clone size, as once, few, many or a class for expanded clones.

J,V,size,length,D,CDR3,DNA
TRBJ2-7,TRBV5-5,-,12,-,CASTATAYEQYF,TGTGCCAGCACCGCCACGGCCTACGAGCAGTACTTC
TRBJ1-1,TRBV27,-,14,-,CASSLGSVNTEAFF,TGTGCCAGCAGTCTCGGCAGCGTGAACACTGAAGCTTTCTTT
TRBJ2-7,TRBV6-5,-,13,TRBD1,CASSSGGRGEQYF,TGTGCCAGCAGTTCAGGGGGCCGTGGCGAGCAGTACTTC
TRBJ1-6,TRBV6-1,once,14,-,CASSEVEGTSPLHF,TGTGCCAGCAGTGAAGTGGAGGGAACTTCACCCCTCCACTTT
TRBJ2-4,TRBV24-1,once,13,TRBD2,CAISSGTKNIQYF,TGTGCCATCTCCAGCGGGACTAAAAACATTCAGTACTTC
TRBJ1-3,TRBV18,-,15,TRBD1,CASSRDRNSGNTIYF,TGTGCCAGCTCACGGGACAGGAACTCTGGAAACACCATATATTTT
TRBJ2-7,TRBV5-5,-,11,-,CASSLSDEQYF,TGTGCCAGCAGCTTGTCAGACGAGCAGTACTTC
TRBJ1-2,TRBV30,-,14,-,CAWSQVLLNYGYTF,TGTGCCTGGAGTCAGGTTCTCCTAAACTATGGCTACACCTTC
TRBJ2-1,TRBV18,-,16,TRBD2,CAIQSLAGGPYNEQFF,TGTGCCATCCAAAGTCTAGCGGGAGGGCCCTACAATGAGCAGTTCTTC
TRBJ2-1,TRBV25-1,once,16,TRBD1,CASSGTGTGTYNEQFF,TGTGCCAGCAGTGGGACCGGGACAGGAACCTACAATGAGCAGTTCTTC
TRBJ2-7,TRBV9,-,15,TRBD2,CASSPGSGVVYEQYF,TGTGCCAGCAGCCCAGGGAGCGGGGTAGTCTACGAGCAGTACTTC
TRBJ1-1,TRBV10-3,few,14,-,CAIKDFSGNTEAFF,TGTGCCATCAAGGACTTTTCGGGGAACACTGAAGCTTTCTTT
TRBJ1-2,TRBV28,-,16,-,CASSQVPWGGGHGYTF,TGTGCCAGCAGTCAAGTGCCCTGGGGTGGAGGTCATGGCTACACCTTC
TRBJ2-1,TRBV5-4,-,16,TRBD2,CASRGRAGGLRDEQFF,TGTGCCAGCAGGGGACGTGCGGGAGGGCTGAGAGATGAGCAGTTCTTC
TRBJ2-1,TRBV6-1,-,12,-,CASSRLYNEQFF,TGTGCCAGCAGCAGACTCTACAATGAGCAGTTCTTC
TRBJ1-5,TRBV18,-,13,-,CASSPKGDQPQHF,TGTGCCAGCTCACCAAAGGGGGATCAGCCCCAGCATTTT